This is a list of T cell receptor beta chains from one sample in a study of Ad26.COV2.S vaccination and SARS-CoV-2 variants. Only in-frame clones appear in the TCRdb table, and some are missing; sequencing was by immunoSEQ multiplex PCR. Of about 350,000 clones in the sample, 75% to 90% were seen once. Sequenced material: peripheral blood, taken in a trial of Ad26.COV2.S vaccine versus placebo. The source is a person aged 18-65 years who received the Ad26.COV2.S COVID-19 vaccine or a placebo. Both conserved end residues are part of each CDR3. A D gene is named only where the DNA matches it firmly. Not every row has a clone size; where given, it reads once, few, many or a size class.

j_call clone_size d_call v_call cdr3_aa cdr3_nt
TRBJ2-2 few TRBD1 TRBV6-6 CASGQDGTGELFF TGTGCCAGCGGACAGGACGGTACTGGGGAGCTGTTTTTT
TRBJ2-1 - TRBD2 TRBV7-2 CASSLGAGGPLSYNEQFF TGTGCCAGCAGCTTAGGGGCGGGGGGCCCCCTCTCCTACAATGAGCAGTTCTTC
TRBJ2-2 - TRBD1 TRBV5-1 CASSLAGTGNTGELFF TGCGCCAGCAGCTTGGCCGGGACAGGGAACACCGGGGAGCTGTTTTTT
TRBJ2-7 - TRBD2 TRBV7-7 CASSVEAGPSYEQYF TGTGCTAGCAGCGTTGAAGCGGGGCCCTCTTACGAGCAGTACTTC
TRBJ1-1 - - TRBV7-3 CASSFSQNTEAFF TGTGCCAGCAGCTTTTCCCAGAACACTGAAGCTTTCTTT
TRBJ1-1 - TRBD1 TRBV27 CASSPTGGYEAFF TGTGCCAGCAGTCCCACAGGGGGCTATGAAGCTTTCTTT
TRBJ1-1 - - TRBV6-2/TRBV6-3 CASSYSYKNTEAFF TGTGCCAGCAGTTACTCGTACAAGAACACTGAAGCTTTCTTT
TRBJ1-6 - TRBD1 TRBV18 CASSPRQAGGDSPLHF TGTGCCAGCTCACCAAGGCAAGCAGGGGGCGATTCACCCCTCCACTTT
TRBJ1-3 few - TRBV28 CASSSPAGGTGNTIYF TGTGCCAGCTCCTCTCCAGCGGGAGGGACTGGAAACACCATATATTTT
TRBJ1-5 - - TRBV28 CASSFRGRYNQPQHF TGTGCCAGCAGTTTCAGGGGCCGTTACAATCAGCCCCAGCATTTT
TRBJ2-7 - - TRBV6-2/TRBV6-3 CASSYEASSYEQYF TGTGCCAGCAGTTACGAGGCTTCTTCCTACGAGCAGTACTTC
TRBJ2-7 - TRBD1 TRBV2 CASSSGTGVLDEQYF TGTGCCAGCAGTTCCGGGACAGGGGTACTGGACGAGCAGTACTTC
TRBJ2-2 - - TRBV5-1 CASSLQGYHGELFF TGCGCCAGCAGCTTGCAGGGTTATCACGGGGAGCTGTTTTTT
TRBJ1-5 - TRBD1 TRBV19 CASSDRVGQPQHF TGTGCCAGTAGTGACAGGGTGGGCCAGCCCCAGCATTTT
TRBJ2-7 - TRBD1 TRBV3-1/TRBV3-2 CASSQDRGTGWTYEQYF TGTGCCAGCAGCCAAGATAGGGGGACAGGGTGGACCTACGAGCAGTACTTC
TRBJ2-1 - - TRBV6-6 CASTPGVRDNEQFF TGTGCCAGCACCCCAGGCGTGAGGGACAATGAGCAGTTCTTC
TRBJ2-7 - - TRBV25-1 CASSEYAGGYEQYF TGTGCCAGCAGTGAATACGCCGGAGGCTACGAGCAGTACTTC
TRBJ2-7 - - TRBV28 CASSPSNQGGYEQYF TGTGCCAGCAGTCCTTCCAATCAAGGGGGGTACGAGCAGTACTTC
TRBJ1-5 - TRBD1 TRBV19 CASSPTGLGQPQHF TGTGCCAGTAGCCCGACAGGGCTCGGTCAGCCCCAGCATTTT
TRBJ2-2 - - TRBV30 CAWRAARNTGELFF TGTGCCTGGAGAGCGGCAAGGAACACCGGGGAGCTGTTTTTT
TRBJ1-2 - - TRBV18 CASSPPQGNYGYTF TGTGCCAGCTCACCACCGCAGGGTAACTATGGCTACACCTTC
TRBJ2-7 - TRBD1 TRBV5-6 CASSSWDRVAGEQYF TGTGCCAGCAGCTCATGGGACAGGGTGGCGGGTGAGCAGTACTTC
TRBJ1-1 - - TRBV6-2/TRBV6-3 CASSYSKGNTEAFF TGTGCCAGCAGTTACTCGAAGGGGAACACTGAAGCTTTCTTT
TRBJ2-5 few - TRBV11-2 CASSFTPSAGGETQYF TGTGCCAGCAGCTTTACTCCTAGCGCCGGTGGGGAGACCCAGTACTTC
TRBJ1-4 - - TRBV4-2 CASSQGGYEKLFF TGTGCCAGCAGCCAAGGGGGGTATGAAAAACTGTTTTTT
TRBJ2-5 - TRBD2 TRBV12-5 CASGGAGGQETQYF TGTGCTAGTGGGGGCGCGGGAGGGCAAGAGACCCAGTACTTC
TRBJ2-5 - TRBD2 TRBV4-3 CASSQDRRGGSETQYF TGCGCCAGCAGCCAAGATCGACGGGGGGGGTCAGAGACCCAGTACTTC
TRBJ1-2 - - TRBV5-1 CASSFEGPNYGYTF TGCGCCAGCAGCTTTGAAGGTCCTAACTATGGCTACACCTTC
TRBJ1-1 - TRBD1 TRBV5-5 CASRYQGDTEAFF TGTGCCAGCAGATATCAGGGGGACACTGAAGCTTTCTTT
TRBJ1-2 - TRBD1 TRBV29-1 CSVEDRQGPYGYTF TGCAGCGTTGAAGATAGACAGGGGCCCTATGGCTACACCTTC
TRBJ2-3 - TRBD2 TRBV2 CASSEARLAGGGTDTQYF TGTGCCAGCAGTGAGGCCAGACTAGCGGGAGGGGGCACAGATACGCAGTATTTT
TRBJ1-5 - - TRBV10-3 CAISESMVGDQPQHF TGTGCCATCAGTGAGTCCATGGTGGGGGATCAGCCCCAGCATTTT
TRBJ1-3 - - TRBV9 CASSVAVGTGNTIYF TGTGCCAGCAGCGTAGCTGTGGGGACGGGAAACACCATATATTTT
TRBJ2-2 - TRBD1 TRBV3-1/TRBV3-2 CASSQVQGAGGELFF TGTGCCAGCAGCCAAGTACAGGGGGCCGGCGGGGAGCTGTTTTTT
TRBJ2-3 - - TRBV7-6 CASSLEGSGRTDTQYF TGTGCCAGCAGCTTAGAGGGGTCAGGCCGCACAGATACGCAGTATTTT
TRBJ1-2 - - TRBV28 CASSIGGAYGYTF TGTGCCAGCAGCATTGGGGGGGCATATGGCTACACCTTC
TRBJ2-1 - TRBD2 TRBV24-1 CATSDRGEYNEQFF TGTGCCACCAGTGATCGGGGGGAGTACAATGAGCAGTTCTTC
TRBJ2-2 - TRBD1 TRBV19 CASSISGGNTGELFF TGTGCCAGTAGTATTTCAGGGGGAAACACCGGGGAGCTGTTTTTT
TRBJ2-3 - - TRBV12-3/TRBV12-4 CASSPPTNTQYF TGTGCCAGCAGTCCTCCAACGAATACGCAGTATTTT
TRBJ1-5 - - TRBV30 CAWSVGWGGSQPQHF TGTGCCTGGAGTGTAGGTTGGGGAGGGTCTCAGCCCCAGCATTTT
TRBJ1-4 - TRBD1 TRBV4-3 CASSPYGTGTEKLFF TGCGCCAGCAGCCCCTACGGGACAGGGACTGAAAAACTGTTTTTT
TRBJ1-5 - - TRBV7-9 CASSFIRDGSGNQPQHF TGTGCCAGCAGCTTTATCAGGGACGGGTCGGGCAATCAGCCCCAGCATTTT